Detailed here is one T cell receptor beta chain. What it binds is unknown. CDR1 is MNHEY, CDR2 SVGAGI, per germline. The CDR3 has 12 residues. V dropped 7 bases and J dropped 5; count of bases not matched to a gene: 5. TCRdb's copy holds only in-frame clones and misses some; the assay was immunoSEQ multiplex PCR. The sample lists about 120,000 clones; around 86% were seen once. This sample is part of a study of T cell responses to AZD1222 COVID-19 vaccine. Study-level points and caveats: Among spike-specific TCRs, nearly half reportedly target unmutated variant regions. The study found vaccine-associated CD4 TCRs spanning spike, dominant at 160-218 and 743-854. Donors were chiefly white British, with a greater number of females, and clonal diversity was perhaps underestimated.

Second-dose timings of about 4 or about 12 weeks were pooled. The sequence derives from an adult who received the AZD1222 COVID-19 vaccine. The input for sequencing was peripheral blood, taken 28 days after the second AZD1222 dose. The chain is built from TRBV6-5 and TRBJ2-7, with 7 bases that match TRBD2. The CDR3 DNA follows: TGTGCCAGCAAGGGACTACTTAACGAGCAGTACTTC. The encoded protein is CASKGLLNEQYF.